The 27 T cell receptor beta chains in this list originate from one sample, sequenced in a study of blood T cell repertoires in COVID-19. Produced via immunoSEQ multiplex PCR; TCRdb's table is partial and in-frame only. The sample shows about 28,000 clones, about 80% of them seen only once. The sequenced material came from peripheral blood. The source is a man between 65 and 85 years old with acute or convalescent COVID-19.

CDR3 sequence reads: CASSIRLAGGYEQYF. The CDR3 DNA is TGTGCCAGTAGTATCAGGTTAGCAGGAGGGTACGAGCAGTACTTC. The gene calls are TRBV19 and TRBJ2-7; D may be TRBD2 (6 bases). The CDR3 sequence is 15 residues long. Germline lookup yields CDR1 LNHDA and CDR2 SQIVND (reference sequence). The V gene lost 3 bases and the J gene lost 4 bases, with 16 bases spanning the gap.

The gene calls are TRBV2 and TRBJ1-2; maybe TRBD1 (6 bases). This CDR3 is built from 14 residues. Germline V CDR1 and CDR2: SNHLY, FYNNEI. The V end was cut by 5 bases, the J end by 8 bases, with 18 bases between. CDR3 in amino acids: CASSQQVIRGGYTF. The CDR3 bases are TGTGCCAGCAGTCAACAGGTGATCAGGGGAGGCTACACCTTC.

This clone was recorded once. This chain joins TRBV5-1 and TRBJ1-6, with TRBD1 matching 7 bases. The CDR3 sequence is 13 residues long. The J segment lost 14 bases and the V segment lost 4 bases, leaving 9 bases of the junction unmatched. Germline loops: CDR1 SGHRS, CDR2 YFSETQ. CDR3 protein: CASSRDSGRSLHF. The DNA of the CDR3 is TGCGCCAGCAGCCGGGACAGTGGTCGGTCCCTCCACTTT. Together with reference TRBV5-1 and TRBJ1-6, the CDR3 gives the full variable domain: KAGVTQTPRYLIKTRGQQVTLSCSPISGHRSVSWYQQTPGQGLQFLFEYFSETQRNKGNFPGRFSGRQFSNSRSEMNVSTLELGDSALYLCASSRDSGRSLHFGNGTRLTVT.

This clone came up once. The rearrangement links TRBV7-9 to TRBJ2-5; 8 bases match TRBD1. Germline V gives CDR1 SEHNR, CDR2 FQNEAQ (reference sequence). V lost 1 base and J lost 2; bases outside the gene matches: 6. The CDR3 covers 16 residues. CDR3 amino acids: CASSLVGQGGQETQYF. The CDR3 nucleotides read TGTGCCAGCAGCTTAGTTGGACAGGGCGGGCAAGAGACCCAGTACTTC.

This rearrangement joins TRBV9 to TRBJ1-5; no clear D. The CDR3 is 15 residues long. The V and J ends lost 3 bases and 3 bases respectively, with 13 bases between them. CDR1 SGDLS and CDR2 YYNGEE come from the germline V gene. The CDR3 bases are TGTGCCAGCAGCGAAGACGGACTGAACAATCAGCCCCAGCATTTT. Its translation is CASSEDGLNNQPQHF.

This clone was seen only once. V usage is TRBV5-4 and J usage is TRBJ2-6, with a weak D call TRBD1 (5 bases). The germline V gene encodes CDR1 SGHNT and CDR2 YYREEE (reference sequence). This CDR3 spans 16 amino acids. V lost 4 bases, J lost 2 bases, and 13 bases lay in between. The CDR3 loop reads CASSGKQGPGANVLTF. The CDR3 DNA follows: TGTGCCAGCAGCGGCAAGCAGGGTCCTGGGGCCAACGTCCTGACTTTC.

The V call is TRBV3-1 (or the pseudogene TRBV3-2), the J call TRBJ2-3, with D possibly being TRBD2 (6 bases). The CDR3 totals 15 residues. Per the germline V gene, CDR1 is LGHDT and CDR2 is YNNKEL (reference sequence). The V end was cut by 0 bases, the J end by 2 bases, with 9 bases between. CDR3 region: CASSQDSGVTDTQYF. CDR3 nucleotide sequence: TGTGCCAGCAGCCAAGATTCGGGGGTCACAGATACGCAGTATTTT.

This chain connects TRBV29-1 to TRBJ1-1, with unresolved D. This CDR3 region has 14 residues. V was pared by 4 bases and J by 6 bases, with 18 bases between. Germline CDR1 and CDR2: SQVTM and ANQGSEA. The DNA of the CDR3 is TGCAGCGTTGGCGGCGTCGAAAGAGAGTCTGAAGCTTTCTTT. Amino acid sequence: CSVGGVERESEAFF.

This chain links TRBV18 with TRBJ1-5; D is undetermined. V dropped 4 bases and J dropped 3 bases, with 10 bases sitting between them. CDR1 and CDR2 from the germline V gene are KGHSH and LQKENI. The CDR3 contains 14 residues. The CDR3 DNA follows: TGTGCCAGCTCACGAGACGGACTCAATCAGCCCCAGCATTTT. It is translated as CASSRDGLNQPQHF. Looking up the rest from reference TRBV18 and TRBJ1-5 gives the full variable domain: NAGVMQNPRHLVRRRGQEARLRCSPMKGHSHVYWYRQLPEEGLKFMVYLQKENIIDESGMPKERFSAEFPKEGPSILRIQQVVRGDSAAYFCASSRDGLNQPQHFGDGTRLSIL.

J is TRBJ2-6 and V is TRBV14; tentatively, D is TRBD1 (5 bases). The ends were cut back, 3 bases at V and 0 bases at J, with 12 bases in the middle. CDR3 length: 17 amino acids. From germline, CDR1 is SGHDN and CDR2 FVKESK. CDR3 protein: CASSQGHASSGANVLTF. In nucleotides, the CDR3 is TGTGCCAGCAGCCAGGGGCATGCTAGCTCTGGGGCCAACGTCCTGACTTTC.

The chain employs TRBV10-3 and TRBJ1-6, with 7 nucleotides matching TRBD1. J was trimmed by 7 bases and V by 7 bases; bases with no gene match: 7. This CDR3 has 14 residues. Germline values: CDR1 ENHRY, CDR2 SYGVKD. Here the CDR3 DNA reads TGTGCCATCAAATCAGCAGGGGGAAATTCACCCCTCCACTTT. Translated, it gives CAIKSAGGNSPLHF.

V usage is TRBV21-1 and J usage is TRBJ2-7; the listed D gene, TRBD1, was not tested against the DNA. TRBV21-1 is a pseudogene. The CDR3 has 17 residues. CDR3 protein: CASSMTEGQGQSYEQYF. Written as DNA, the CDR3 is TGTGCCAGCAGCATGACCGAGGGACAGGGCCAGTCCTACGAGCAGTACTTC.

The V and J genes are TRBV4-2 and TRBJ1-4, with no clear D. The CDR3 covers 16 residues. Germline CDR1 is LGHNA and CDR2 is YNFKEQ. V lost 1 base to trimming and J lost 6 bases, with 15 bases between them. The CDR3 here is CASSQGLAERHEKLFF. In nucleotides, the CDR3 is TGTGCCAGCAGCCAAGGGCTGGCAGAGAGGCATGAAAAACTGTTTTTT.

This chain uses TRBV7-2 with TRBJ1-1, with D possibly TRBD1 on 5 matching bases. This CDR3 has 15 residues. CDR1 is SGHTA, CDR2 FQGNSA, per germline. V lost 3 bases and J 6 bases, leaving 17 bases between the germline ends. CDR3 in DNA: TGTGCCAGCAGCTTTCAAGGAGGGACGGGCGCTGAAGCTTTCTTT. This translates into CASSFQGGTGAEAFF.

The V gene is TRBV2, the J gene TRBJ2-5; 10 positions agree with TRBD1. This CDR3 contains 14 residues. Germline loops: CDR1 SNHLY, CDR2 FYNNEI. The V segment lost 5 bases and the J segment 9 bases; nucleotides outside the gene matches: 9. CDR3 DNA sequence: TGTGCCAGCAGTTGGGGACAGGGGCAAATGGCCCAGTACTTC. Translated, it gives CASSWGQGQMAQYF.

This chain links TRBV29-1 with TRBJ2-3, with D perhaps TRBD2 (6 bases). The CDR3 runs 14 residues. V lost 8 bases to trimming and J lost 0 bases, with 15 bases between them. CDR1 SQVTM and CDR2 ANQGSEA come from the germline V gene. The CDR3 region has the DNA TGCAGCCTATTCCGCGGGGCTAGCACAGATACGCAGTATTTT. Its protein is CSLFRGASTDTQYF.

This clone was seen once. The V gene is TRBV6-1, the J gene TRBJ1-2; TRBD1 might be the D (5 bases). Per germline, CDR1 MNHNS and CDR2 SASEGT. The V and J ends lost 5 bases and 7 bases respectively, with 14 bases between them. The CDR3 loop spans 13 amino acids. This CDR3 reads CASSSDTTGGYTF. CDR3 coding DNA: TGTGCCAGCAGTTCGGACACGACGGGTGGCTACACCTTC.

This clone was seen only once. The chain has TRBV7-9 and TRBJ2-5; possibly TRBD1 for D (5 bases). CDR1 is SEHNR, CDR2 FQNEAQ, per germline (reference sequence). There are 15 residues in the CDR3. Deletions cut 10 bases from V and 1 base from J, with 19 bases between. For the CDR3, the DNA is TGTGCCATCGGCTCCGCCGGACAAACCCAAGAGACCCAGTACTTC. Amino acids: CAIGSAGQTQETQYF.

This chain links TRBV18 with TRBJ1-5; the D is unclear. There are 13 residues in the CDR3. Germline V CDR1 and CDR2: KGHSH, LQKENI. Deletions cut 5 bases from V and 2 bases from J, with 7 bases between. The CDR3 DNA is TGTGCCAGCTCAATCAGTGGCAATCAGCCCCAGCATTTT. Amino acids: CASSISGNQPQHF.

This clone occurred once. The chain combines TRBV4-3 with TRBJ1-6; unclear D gene. The CDR3 totals 16 residues. V lost 0 bases to trimming and J lost 0 bases, with 6 bases between them. In germline, CDR1 is LGHNA, CDR2 YSLEER. The CDR3 DNA sequence: TGCGCCAGCAGCCAAGACGAGAGCTCCTATAATTCACCCCTCCACTTT. Translated: CASSQDESSYNSPLHF.

The DNA of the CDR3 is TGTGCCAGCAGCCAAGAGAACAATAATCAGCCCCAGCATTTT. Protein: CASSQENNNQPQHF. The chain recombines TRBV3-1 (or the pseudogene TRBV3-2) with TRBJ1-5; unclear D gene. Germline assignment: CDR1 LGHDT and CDR2 YNNKEL (reference sequence). CDR3 length equals 14 residues. Trimming cost V 0 bases and J 4 bases, with 7 bases left between them.

The chain recombines TRBV19 with TRBJ1-4; D gene unclear. V was cut by 4 bases and J by 7 bases, with 13 bases left in between. The CDR3 length is 14 residues. Per germline, CDR1 LNHDA and CDR2 SQIVND (reference sequence). This CDR3 is CASSTPPEGEKLFF. The CDR3 region has the DNA TGTGCCAGTAGTACTCCCCCGGAGGGTGAAAAACTGTTTTTT.

V usage is TRBV7-3 and J usage is TRBJ2-2, with TRBD1 matching 11 bases. The V gene end was trimmed by 5 bases and the J gene end by 4 bases; junction bases not matched to a gene: 6. Per germline, CDR1 SGHTA and CDR2 FQGTGA. CDR3 length equals 16 residues. Here the CDR3 reads CASSLGTGGLTGELFF. The CDR3 DNA reads TGTGCCAGCAGCCTCGGGACAGGGGGGCTCACCGGGGAGCTGTTTTTT.

This chain connects TRBV15 to TRBJ1-5, with 7 bases lining up with TRBD1. The J segment lost 1 base and the V segment lost 4 bases, leaving 7 bases of the junction unmatched. Germline-derived CDR1 and CDR2 are LNHNV and YYDKDF (reference sequence). This CDR3 has 16 residues. The CDR3 region has the DNA TGTGCCACCAGCAACCTGCTGGGACAGAGCAATCAGCCCCAGCATTTT. Translated, it gives CATSNLLGQSNQPQHF.

For the CDR3, the DNA is TGCGCCAGCAGCCAAGACAGGCTAGCCAAAAACATTCAGTACTTC. As protein: CASSQDRLAKNIQYF. This chain joins TRBV4-3 and TRBJ2-4, with D hard to call. Germline CDR1 and CDR2: LGHNA and YSLEER. Trimming took off 0 bases at V and 0 bases at J, with 6 bases between the two ends. CDR3 length: 15 residues.

The chain links TRBV6-5 to TRBJ1-4; no clear D gene. Germline CDR1 MNHEY, CDR2 SVGAGI. Trimming cost V 0 bases and J 3 bases, with 8 bases left between them. This CDR3 comprises 15 residues. The CDR3 spells CASSYSEAANEKLFF. The CDR3, as DNA: TGTGCCAGCAGTTACTCTGAGGCCGCTAATGAAAAACTGTTTTTT.

The V call is TRBV4-1, the J call TRBJ1-5; 7 nucleotides agree with TRBD1. CDR1 is MGHRA, CDR2 YSYEKL, per germline. The CDR3 runs to 15 residues. The V gene end was trimmed by 3 bases and the J gene end by 3 bases; junction bases not matched to a gene: 5. This CDR3 is CASSHTTGLNQPQHF. As DNA, the CDR3 is TGCGCCAGCAGCCACACGACAGGGCTCAATCAGCCCCAGCATTTT.